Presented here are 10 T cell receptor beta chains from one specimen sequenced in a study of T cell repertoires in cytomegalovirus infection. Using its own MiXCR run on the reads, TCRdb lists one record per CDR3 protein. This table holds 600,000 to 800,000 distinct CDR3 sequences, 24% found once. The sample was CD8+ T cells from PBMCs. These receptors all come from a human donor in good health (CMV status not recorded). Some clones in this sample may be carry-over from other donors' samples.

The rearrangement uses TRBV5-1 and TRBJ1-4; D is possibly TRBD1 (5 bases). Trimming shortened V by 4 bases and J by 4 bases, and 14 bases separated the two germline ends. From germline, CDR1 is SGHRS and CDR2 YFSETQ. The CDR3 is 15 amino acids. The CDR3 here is CASSPGRRGNEKLFF. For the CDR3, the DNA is TGCGCCAGCAGCCCTGGGAGAAGGGGTAATGAAAAACTGTTTTTT. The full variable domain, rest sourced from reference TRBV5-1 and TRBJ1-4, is KAGVTQTPRYLIKTRGQQVTLSCSPISGHRSVSWYQQTPGQGLQFLFEYFSETQRNKGNFPGRFSGRQFSNSRSEMNVSTLELGDSALYLCASSPGRRGNEKLFFGSGTQLSVL.

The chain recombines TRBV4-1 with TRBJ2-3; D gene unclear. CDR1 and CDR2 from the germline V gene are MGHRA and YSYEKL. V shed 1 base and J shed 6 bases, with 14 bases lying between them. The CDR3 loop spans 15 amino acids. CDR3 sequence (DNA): TGCGCCAGCAGCCAAGTTCCAGATACAATTGATACGCAGTATTTT. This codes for CASSQVPDTIDTQYF.

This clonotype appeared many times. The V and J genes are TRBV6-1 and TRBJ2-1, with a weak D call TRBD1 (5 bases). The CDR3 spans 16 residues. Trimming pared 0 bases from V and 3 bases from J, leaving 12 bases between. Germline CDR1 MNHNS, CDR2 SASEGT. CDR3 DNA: TGTGCCAGCAGTGAAGCTAAAGGGGCAATCTACAATGAGCAGTTCTTC. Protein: CASSEAKGAIYNEQFF.

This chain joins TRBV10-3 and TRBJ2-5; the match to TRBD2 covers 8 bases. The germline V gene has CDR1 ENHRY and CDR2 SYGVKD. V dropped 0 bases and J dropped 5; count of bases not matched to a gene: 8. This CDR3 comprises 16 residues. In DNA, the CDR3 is TGTGCCATCAGTGAGTCGGATAGCGGGACCCCTGAGACCCAGTACTTC. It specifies CAISESDSGTPETQYF.

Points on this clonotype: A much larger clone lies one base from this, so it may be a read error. CDR3 bases: TGTGCCAGCAGTTTAACGCCCGGGAAGCTTAACTATGGCTACACCTTC. The encoded protein is CASSLTPGKLNYGYTF. This sequence joins TRBV28 and TRBJ1-2; D gene ambiguous. Trimming removed 2 bases at V and 1 base at J, with 14 bases between. In germline, CDR1 is MDHEN, CDR2 SYDVKM. The CDR3 contains 16 residues.

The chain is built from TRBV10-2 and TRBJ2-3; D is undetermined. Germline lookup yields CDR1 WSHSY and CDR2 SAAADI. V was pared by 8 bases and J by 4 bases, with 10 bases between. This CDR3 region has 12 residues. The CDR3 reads CASFGWADTQYF. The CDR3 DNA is TGCGCCAGCTTTGGGTGGGCAGATACGCAGTATTTT.

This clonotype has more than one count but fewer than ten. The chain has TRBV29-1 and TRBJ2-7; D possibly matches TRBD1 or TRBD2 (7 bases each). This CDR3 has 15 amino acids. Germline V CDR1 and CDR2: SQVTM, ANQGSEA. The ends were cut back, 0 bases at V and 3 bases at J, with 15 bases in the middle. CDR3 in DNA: TGCAGCGTTGAAGATAGGGGAGGGACAGTCTACGAGCAGTACTTC. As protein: CSVEDRGGTVYEQYF.

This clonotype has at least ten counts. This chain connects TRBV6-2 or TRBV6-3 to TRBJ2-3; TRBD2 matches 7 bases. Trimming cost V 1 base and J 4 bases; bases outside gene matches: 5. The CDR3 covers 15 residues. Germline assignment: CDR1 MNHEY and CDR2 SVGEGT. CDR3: CASSYLAGRADTQYF. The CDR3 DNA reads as TGTGCCAGCAGTTACTTGGCGGGGAGGGCAGATACGCAGTATTTT.

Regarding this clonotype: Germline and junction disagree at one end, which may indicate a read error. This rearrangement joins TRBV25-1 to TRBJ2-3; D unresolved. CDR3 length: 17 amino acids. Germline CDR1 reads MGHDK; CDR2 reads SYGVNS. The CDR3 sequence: CVSSEYFLDMGTDTQYF. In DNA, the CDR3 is TGTGTCAGCAGTGAATATTTCCTGGATATGGGCACAGATACGCAGTATTTT.

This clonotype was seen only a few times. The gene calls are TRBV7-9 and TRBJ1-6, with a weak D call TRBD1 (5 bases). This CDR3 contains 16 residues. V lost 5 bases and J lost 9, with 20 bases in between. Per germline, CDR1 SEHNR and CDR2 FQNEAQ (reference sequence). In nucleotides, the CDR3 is TGTGCCAGCAGCGCGCGGGACGGACCAATTAGTTCACCCCTCCACTTT. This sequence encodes CASSARDGPISSPLHF.